These T cell receptor beta chains were read from a single sample in a study of blood T cell repertoires in COVID-19. Data came from immunoSEQ multiplex PCR; TCRdb stores just in-frame clones and leaves some out. The repertoire holds a few hundred thousand clones, with 84% as singletons. Sequencing used PBMCs or T cells enriched from blood (not recorded which). The receptors shown here come from a woman in her forties who had recovered from COVID-19. CDR3s include the opening cysteine and the closing phenylalanine or tryptophan. Each record gives: V gene, D gene, clone size, J gene, CDR3 DNA, CDR3 protein. A D gene is named only where the DNA matches it firmly. The size field is filled for only some rows; it gives once, few, many or a size class.

TRBV20-1	.	few	TRBJ1-2	TGCAGTGCTAGTATCCGGGACTATGGCTACACCTTC	CSASIRDYGYTF
TRBV10-2	TRBD1	.	TRBJ1-5	TGCGCCAGCAGTCGACAGGGGGACAGCAATCAGCCCCAGCATTTT	CASSRQGDSNQPQHF
TRBV11-2	.	.	TRBJ2-5	TGTGCCAGCAGCTTGGTGGTAACAGGGCAAGAGACCCAGTACTTC	CASSLVVTGQETQYF
TRBV18	TRBD1	.	TRBJ1-2	TGTGCCAGCTCACCAGGCTCCGGGACAGGGGGCAAGTCCGGCTACACCTTC	CASSPGSGTGGKSGYTF
TRBV7-2	.	.	TRBJ1-5	TGTGCCAGCAGTACGAAGGGCGGGTCGGGCAATCAGCCCCAGCATTTT	CASSTKGGSGNQPQHF
TRBV5-1	.	once	TRBJ2-1	TGCGCCAGCAGCTTGGGTGGCGGAACCTACAATGAGCAGTTCTTC	CASSLGGGTYNEQFF
TRBV7-3	.	.	TRBJ2-2	TGTGCCAGCAGCTTAACGGTAGCCGGGGAGCTGTTTTTT	CASSLTVAGELFF
TRBV9	.	.	TRBJ2-2	TGTGCCAGCAGCTCTCGGTCCTACACCGGGGAGCTGTTTTTT	CASSSRSYTGELFF
TRBV24-1	TRBD1	.	TRBJ2-5	TGTGCCACCAGTGACGTGGGACAGGGTTTCGAGACCCAGTACTTC	CATSDVGQGFETQYF
TRBV7-8	TRBD2	.	TRBJ2-1	TGTGCCAGCAGCCTAAAGGTATTAGGACTAGCGGGCCTCAATGAGCAGTTCTTC	CASSLKVLGLAGLNEQFF
TRBV10-3	.	.	TRBJ1-5	TGTGCCATCAGTTCCGACTCAGGGTCGAATCAGCCCCAGCATTTT	CAISSDSGSNQPQHF
TRBV30	.	once	TRBJ1-6	TGTGCCTGGACAGGCTCCTATAATTCACCCCTCCACTTT	CAWTGSYNSPLHF
TRBV27	.	.	TRBJ1-1	TGTGCCAGCAGCCGGGGGTTTCTGGCGAACACTGAAGCTTTCTTT	CASSRGFLANTEAFF
TRBV7-2	TRBD2	once	TRBJ2-7	TGTGCCAGCAGTAAAATAGCGGGACCCTACGAGCAGTACTTC	CASSKIAGPYEQYF
TRBV4-3	.	.	TRBJ2-5	TGCGCCAGCAGCTACAGGGTCCAAGAGACCCAGTACTTC	CASSYRVQETQYF
TRBV25-1	TRBD1	.	TRBJ1-2	TGTGCCAGCAGTGCCCGACAGGGGGCAGGGAACTATGGCTACACCTTC	CASSARQGAGNYGYTF
TRBV19	.	.	TRBJ1-1	TGTGCCAGTAGGGGGGCCTGGACTGAAGCTTTCTTT	CASRGAWTEAFF
TRBV19	TRBD2	.	TRBJ2-1	TGTGCCAGTACCCACGGGACTAGCGGGAGCTCCCCGCAGTTCTTC	CASTHGTSGSSPQFF
TRBV27	TRBD2	once	TRBJ2-7	TGTGCCAGCAGTAAACTAGCGGGAGCCGTCTACGAGCAGTACTTC	CASSKLAGAVYEQYF
TRBV6-6	.	.	TRBJ1-5	TGTGCCAGCACGCGGGATAGCAATCAGCCCCAGCATTTT	CASTRDSNQPQHF
TRBV7-2	.	.	TRBJ2-4	TGTGCCAGCAGCTTCGACTTAGAGAGCGCCAAAAACATTCAGTACTTC	CASSFDLESAKNIQYF
TRBV10-3	.	.	TRBJ1-2	TGTGCCATCAGTGAAGGAGGGGATTATGGCTACACCTTC	CAISEGGDYGYTF
TRBV19	.	.	TRBJ1-5	TGTGCCAGTAGTGTTTTCCTAAATCAGCCCCAGCATTTT	CASSVFLNQPQHF
TRBV4-1	.	.	TRBJ1-4	TGCGCCAGCAGCCACAGGGGTGGGACTAATGAAAAACTGTTTTTT	CASSHRGGTNEKLFF
TRBV19	.	.	TRBJ2-1	TGTGCCAGTAGTATAGAAAGTGGCTGGGGAGGTGAGCAGTTCTTC	CASSIESGWGGEQFF
TRBV7-9	.	.	TRBJ1-2	TGTGCCGCCGGTGGCGGGGAAGCGAGCTACACCTTC	CAAGGGEASYTF
TRBV27	.	.	TRBJ1-5	TGTGCCAGCAGTTTAAAGCTGACAGGCAATCAGCCCCAGCATTTT	CASSLKLTGNQPQHF
TRBV7-9	.	.	TRBJ1-1	TGTGCCAGCAGCTTCCAGGCAACTGAAGCTTTCTTT	CASSFQATEAFF
TRBV29-1	TRBD2	.	TRBJ2-7	TGCAGCGTCGCCGGACTAGCGGGAGGGAGCGAGCAGTACTTC	CSVAGLAGGSEQYF
TRBV6-2/TRBV6-3	TRBD2	.	TRBJ2-1	TGTGCCAGCAGTTATTCGGCGGGAGAGTCTGAGCAGTTCTTC	CASSYSAGESEQFF
TRBV7-2	TRBD1	.	TRBJ1-1	TGTGCCAGCAGCTCTCGACAGGGGGGCACTGAAGCTTTCTTT	CASSSRQGGTEAFF
TRBV5-4	.	.	TRBJ2-1	TGTGCCAGCAGCTTGGAGCAGGGCAATTACAATGAGCAGTTCTTC	CASSLEQGNYNEQFF
TRBV7-9	.	.	TRBJ2-1	TGTGCCAGCAGCTTACGGGGGGCCCTCAATGAGCAGTTCTTC	CASSLRGALNEQFF
TRBV14	.	.	TRBJ2-1	TGTGCCAGCAGCCAAGTTCGGAATGAGCAGTTCTTC	CASSQVRNEQFF
TRBV19	.	.	TRBJ2-7	TGTGCCAGTAGGGTACAGGCCAGAGGCGTCTACGAGCAGTACTTC	CASRVQARGVYEQYF
TRBV30	.	.	TRBJ2-2	TGTGCCTGGAGTGGAAGGGGATCCGGGGAGCTGTTTTTT	CAWSGRGSGELFF
TRBV27	TRBD2	.	TRBJ2-1	TGTGCCAGTAGCGGGAGCTCCTACAATGAGCAGTTCTTC	CASSGSSYNEQFF
TRBV6-5	TRBD1	.	TRBJ1-4	TGTGCCAGCAGTCCTCCGGGACAGGGGCGAGAAAAACTGTTTTTT	CASSPPGQGREKLFF
TRBV30	TRBD2	.	TRBJ2-4	TGTGCCTGGAGGCCGACGGGGACTAGTCTAGCCAAAAACATTCAGTACTTC	CAWRPTGTSLAKNIQYF
TRBV19	TRBD1	.	TRBJ1-2	TGTGCCAGCTGCGGGACAGGTCGAGGTGGCTACACCTTC	CASCGTGRGGYTF
TRBV28	TRBD2	.	TRBJ2-1	TGTGCCAGCAGTTCGACCGGGACTAGCTATCTCGATGAGCAGTTCTTC	CASSSTGTSYLDEQFF
TRBV7-2	TRBD1	few	TRBJ1-1	TGTGCCAGCAGCCCCCAGGGGGGTACTGAAGCTTTCTTT	CASSPQGGTEAFF
TRBV30	TRBD1	.	TRBJ1-3	TGTGCCTGGGGAACAGGGGCAGGAAACACCATATATTTT	CAWGTGAGNTIYF
TRBV10-3	TRBD1	.	TRBJ2-7	TGTGCCATCAGTGAATCCGAGACAGGGGTGGCCTACGAGCAGTACTTC	CAISESETGVAYEQYF
TRBV19	.	.	TRBJ1-1	TGTGCCAGTAGTACCCCAAGTGGGCGCGGGGCTTTCTTT	CASSTPSGRGAFF
TRBV28	.	.	TRBJ2-4	TGTGCCAGCAGTTTCGGGGGAATCGGGATTCAGTACTTC	CASSFGGIGIQYF
TRBV3-1/TRBV3-2	.	.	TRBJ1-1	TGTGCCAGCAGCCAAGAAGCAGGTGGGTCCTACACTGAAGCTTTCTTT	CASSQEAGGSYTEAFF
TRBV12-3/TRBV12-4	TRBD1	.	TRBJ2-7	TGTGCCAGCAAAGTAGGGACAGGGGGCGAGCAGTACTTC	CASKVGTGGEQYF
TRBV6-2/TRBV6-3	TRBD1	.	TRBJ2-1	TGTGCCAGCAGTTACTCGGGACAGGGGCGTGGTGAGCAGTTCTTC	CASSYSGQGRGEQFF
TRBV5-4	.	.	TRBJ2-2	TGTGCCAGCAGCTTTGGAGTAGAGAGGAACACCGGGGAGCTGTTTTTT	CASSFGVERNTGELFF